These T cell receptor beta chains were read from a single sample in a study of blood T cell repertoires in COVID-19. Assay: immunoSEQ multiplex PCR; the TCRdb copy retains only in-frame clones and omits some. This sample has around 120,000 clones, with more than 65% found just once. Material for sequencing was peripheral blood. Receptors were obtained from a woman in her 70s with acute or convalescent COVID-19. The CDR3 runs from the conserved cysteine through the conserved F or W. The D gene is left open where the match is weak. Size is omitted from some rows. Given values are once, few, many or a class for expanded clones.

size	V	D	J	DNA	CDR3
NA	TRBV7-3	NA	TRBJ2-3	TGTGCCAGCAGCTTGGGGGCTCTGGGGTCAGGAGATACGCAGTATTTT	CASSLGALGSGDTQYF
NA	TRBV1	NA	TRBJ2-3	TGCACCAGCAGCCAGGAAGCGGGAGCGGGGGCAGATACGCAGTATTTT	CTSSQEAGAGADTQYF
NA	TRBV9	TRBD1	TRBJ2-1	TGTGCCAGCAGCCCGCGACAGGGGGCGAATCACAATGAGCAGTTCTTC	CASSPRQGANHNEQFF
NA	TRBV2	NA	TRBJ2-7	TGTGCCAGCAGTGAGGGGCGGAGCTCCTACGAGCAGTACTTC	CASSEGRSSYEQYF
few	TRBV27	NA	TRBJ1-6	TGTGCCAGCAGTTTTTGGGGGGATAATTCACCCCTCCACTTT	CASSFWGDNSPLHF
NA	TRBV12-3/TRBV12-4	NA	TRBJ2-3	TGTGCCAGCAGCCCAGGTGATACGCAGTATTTT	CASSPGDTQYF
NA	TRBV7-6	TRBD2	TRBJ2-3	TGTGCCAGCAGCAATGGACTAGGGGGCACAGATACGCAGTATTTT	CASSNGLGGTDTQYF
few	TRBV19	TRBD2	TRBJ2-1	TGTGCCAGTAGTCTACGGGGGGACCTCTACAATGAGCAGTTCTTC	CASSLRGDLYNEQFF
NA	TRBV27	NA	TRBJ1-5	TGTGCCAGCAGTAGACAACAGGGCTATCAGCCCCAGCATTTT	CASSRQQGYQPQHF
NA	TRBV6-5	NA	TRBJ2-7	TGTGCCAGCACCCCTGGGGACTTAAGCGGGGAGCAGTACTTC	CASTPGDLSGEQYF
NA	TRBV6-5	NA	TRBJ2-7	TGTGCCAGCAGTAGCCTACCGACTAGCAGGGGAGAGCAGTACTTC	CASSSLPTSRGEQYF
many	TRBV5-1	TRBD2	TRBJ2-6	TGCGCCAGCAGCTCACTAGCGGGAAGCTCTGGGGCCAACGTCCTGACTTTC	CASSSLAGSSGANVLTF
NA	TRBV18	NA	TRBJ2-7	TGTGCCAGCTCACCAGAGCCTTACGAGCAGTACTTC	CASSPEPYEQYF
NA	TRBV6-5	NA	TRBJ1-1	TGTGCCACCACATCAGGGAACACTGAAGCTTTCTTT	CATTSGNTEAFF
NA	TRBV9	NA	TRBJ2-1	TGTGCCAGCAGCGGCGGTCCACCCGGTGAGCAGTTCTTC	CASSGGPPGEQFF
many	TRBV5-4	NA	TRBJ2-7	TGTGCCAGCAGCTTTCACGGGTACGAGCAGTACTTC	CASSFHGYEQYF
NA	TRBV6-5	TRBD1	TRBJ1-1	TGTGCCAGCAGCGCCACGACAGGGGGTTGGACTGAAGCTTTCTTT	CASSATTGGWTEAFF
once	TRBV7-9	TRBD1	TRBJ1-2	TGTGCCAGCAGCTCGTATAGAACAGGGGGCGATCTCAGTGGCTACACCTTC	CASSSYRTGGDLSGYTF
once	TRBV7-2	TRBD2	TRBJ2-5	TGTGCCAGCAGCCCGGGGGGGGCGGGGGAGACCCAGTACTTC	CASSPGGAGETQYF
NA	TRBV4-1	TRBD1	TRBJ2-7	TGCGCCAGCAGCCTTGACAGGGCCTACGAGCAGTACTTC	CASSLDRAYEQYF
few	TRBV13	TRBD2	TRBJ2-1	TGTGCCAGCAGCCGGGGCGGCGGGGGGACTTACAATGAGCAGTTCTTC	CASSRGGGGTYNEQFF
NA	TRBV5-1	TRBD2	TRBJ2-7	TGCGCCAGCAGCTGGGGACTAGCGGGAGGACCACTTCCTGACGAGCAGTACTTC	CASSWGLAGGPLPDEQYF
NA	TRBV28	TRBD1	TRBJ1-5	TGTGCCAGCAGTCCGCACACAGGGGCGGGCAATCAGCCCCAGCATTTT	CASSPHTGAGNQPQHF
many	TRBV6-5	TRBD1	TRBJ2-5	TGTGCCAGCAGTAGGGGACAGATTCAAGAGACCCAGTACTTC	CASSRGQIQETQYF
NA	TRBV19	TRBD2	TRBJ2-3	TGTGCCAGTAGTATAATCGGGGGGGGCCAGGGCACAGATACGCAGTATTTT	CASSIIGGGQGTDTQYF
NA	TRBV6-5	NA	TRBJ2-7	TGTGCCAGCAGCCACAGGGCCAGCTCCTACGAGCAGTACTTC	CASSHRASSYEQYF
once	TRBV5-1	TRBD1	TRBJ2-2	TGCGCCAGCAGCTTGGCCGGGACAGTGAACACCGGGGAGCTGTTTTTT	CASSLAGTVNTGELFF
NA	TRBV5-1	TRBD2	TRBJ2-3	TGCGCCAGCAGAGACTTCCTAGCGGGGGGAGGCACAGATACGCAGTATTTT	CASRDFLAGGGTDTQYF
NA	TRBV16	TRBD1	TRBJ2-5	TGTGCCAGCAGCCCGGGACAGGCCCAAGAGACCCAGTACTTC	CASSPGQAQETQYF
NA	TRBV9	TRBD2	TRBJ2-7	TGTGCCAGCAGCAAAGCGGGGGGATCCTACGAGCAGTACTTC	CASSKAGGSYEQYF
NA	TRBV12-5	TRBD2	TRBJ2-3	TGTGCTAGTGGTTTGGGACTAGCGGGGTCTTCGCAGTATTTT	CASGLGLAGSSQYF
once	TRBV7-9	NA	TRBJ1-2	TGTGCCAGCAGCTTAGAGGGGCCCTGGGAACGTGGCTACACCTTC	CASSLEGPWERGYTF
many	TRBV9	NA	TRBJ2-2	TGTGCCAGCAGCGAAAGGAGGGGCGGGACCGGGGAGCTGTTTTTT	CASSERRGGTGELFF
NA	TRBV6-5	TRBD1	TRBJ2-7	TGTGCCAGCAGACAAAGGACAGACAGGGCCTACGAGCAGTACTTC	CASRQRTDRAYEQYF
NA	TRBV5-1	TRBD1	TRBJ1-1	TGCGCCAGCAGCTTAAACAGGGGCTTGAACACTGAAGCTTTCTTT	CASSLNRGLNTEAFF
NA	TRBV28	TRBD1	TRBJ1-1	TGTGCCAGCAGCAATACAGGGGGAAACACTGAAGCTTTCTTT	CASSNTGGNTEAFF
NA	TRBV10-3	TRBD1	TRBJ1-1	TGTGCCATCAGTGACAGGGGGCACACTGAAGCTTTCTTT	CAISDRGHTEAFF
NA	TRBV28	NA	TRBJ1-2	TGTGCCAGCAGTTTAGGGCCCTATGGCTACACCTTC	CASSLGPYGYTF
NA	TRBV29-1	NA	TRBJ1-3	TGCAGCGTTGTGGAAGACAACTGGAAAGGAAACGCCATATATTTT	CSVVEDNWKGNAIYF
NA	TRBV12-3/TRBV12-4	NA	TRBJ1-2	TGTGCCAGCAGTTCCATGACTTCAGGCTACACCTTC	CASSSMTSGYTF
NA	TRBV6-6	NA	TRBJ1-2	TGTGCCAGCAGTTCCAGCGGGCAGGGGAGGGGTGGCTACACCTTC	CASSSSGQGRGGYTF